The present T cell receptor beta chain was sequenced within a study of identical twins. Whole-study findings and limits: Analyses of zero insertions could be partly confounded by invariant MAIT and iNKT cells. Out-of-frame alpha sequences common to twins were enriched for low generation probability.

The CDR3 is 17 residues long. Germline lookup yields CDR1 MNHEY and CDR2 SMNVEV (reference sequence). Trimming removed 2 bases from V and 4 bases from J; junction bases left unmatched: 11. This clonotype was seen a handful of times. The target antigen is unknown. TCRdb passed the 5' RACE reads through MiXCR, listing each CDR3 protein once. The sample lists roughly 240,000 distinct CDR3 sequences; approximately 7.8% were seen once. This same sample was also taken into another study, of yellow fever vaccine responses in identical twins.

The chain has TRBV27 and TRBJ1-5, with 7 bases matching TRBD1. The receptor's source is a woman aged 18-35 years in good health. The specimen sequenced was CD8+ T cells sorted from blood. This CDR3 is CASSLAGTGAGNQPQHF. The CDR3 nucleotides read TGTGCCAGCAGTTTAGCGGGAACAGGGGCCGGTAATCAGCCCCAGCATTTT.